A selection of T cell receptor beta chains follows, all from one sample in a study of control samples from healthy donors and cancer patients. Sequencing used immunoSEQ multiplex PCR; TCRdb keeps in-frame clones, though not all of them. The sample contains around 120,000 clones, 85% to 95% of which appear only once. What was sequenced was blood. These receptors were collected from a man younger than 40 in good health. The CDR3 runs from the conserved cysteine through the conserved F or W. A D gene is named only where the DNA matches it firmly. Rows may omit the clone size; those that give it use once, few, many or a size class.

CDR3: CASTQGGIATNEKLFF
DNA: TGTGCCAGCACCCAGGGCGGAATTGCAACTAATGAAAAACTGTTTTTT
length: 16
size: -
J: TRBJ1-4
D: -
V: TRBV25-1

CDR3: CASSLGPEGSGKLFF
DNA: TGTGCCAGCAGCTTAGGTCCTGAGGGGTCGGGAAAACTGTTTTTT
length: 15
size: -
J: TRBJ1-4
D: -
V: TRBV7-2

CDR3: CASSQRTGVADSPLHF
DNA: TGTGCCAGCAGCCAACGTACGGGGGTCGCCGATTCACCCCTCCACTTT
length: 16
size: -
J: TRBJ1-6
D: -
V: TRBV3-1/TRBV3-2

CDR3: CASSPLAGTDTQYF
DNA: TGTGCCAGCAGCCCGCTTGCGGGAACAGATACGCAGTATTTT
length: 14
size: -
J: TRBJ2-3
D: -
V: TRBV7-3

CDR3: CASSNLMNTEAFF
DNA: TGCGCCAGTTCCAATTTAATGAACACTGAAGCTTTCTTT
length: 13
size: -
J: TRBJ1-1
D: -
V: TRBV5-1

CDR3: CASSLASGGWDTQYF
DNA: TGTGCCAGCAGCTTGGCTAGCGGGGGGTGGGATACGCAGTATTTT
length: 15
size: -
J: TRBJ2-3
D: TRBD2
V: TRBV5-6

CDR3: CASRDVNYGYTF
DNA: TGTGCCAGCAGGGACGTTAACTATGGCTACACCTTC
length: 12
size: -
J: TRBJ1-2
D: -
V: TRBV6-5

CDR3: CASRDSSGNTEAFF
DNA: TGCGCCAGCAGGGATTCGAGCGGTAACACTGAAGCTTTCTTT
length: 14
size: -
J: TRBJ1-1
D: -
V: TRBV4-1

CDR3: CASSLAGENIQYF
DNA: TGTGCCAGCAGCTTAGCAGGGGAAAACATTCAGTACTTC
length: 13
size: -
J: TRBJ2-4
D: -
V: TRBV11-2

CDR3: CASPPPGWGYEQYF
DNA: TGTGCCAGCCCGCCCCCCGGTTGGGGCTACGAGCAGTACTTC
length: 14
size: -
J: TRBJ2-7
D: -
V: TRBV9

CDR3: CASSWGGGYEQFF
DNA: TGTGCCAGCAGTTGGGGGGGCGGCTATGAGCAGTTCTTC
length: 13
size: -
J: TRBJ2-1
D: -
V: TRBV12-3/TRBV12-4

CDR3: CSAGRGQGYTF
DNA: TGCAGTGCTGGCAGGGGGCAAGGCTACACCTTC
length: 11
size: once
J: TRBJ1-2
D: TRBD1
V: TRBV20-1

CDR3: CASSQTDYYGYTF
DNA: TGTGCCAGCTCCCAGACGGACTACTATGGCTACACCTTC
length: 13
size: -
J: TRBJ1-2
D: -
V: TRBV18

CDR3: CASSLFSRSTDTQYF
DNA: TGTGCCAGCAGCTTGTTCTCAAGGAGCACAGATACGCAGTATTTT
length: 15
size: -
J: TRBJ2-3
D: -
V: TRBV5-6

CDR3: CASSIGGGTEAFF
DNA: TGTGCCAGTAGTATAGGAGGGGGTACTGAAGCTTTCTTT
length: 13
size: once
J: TRBJ1-1
D: -
V: TRBV19

CDR3: CASSGRDRSYNEQFF
DNA: TGTGCCAGCAGTGGAAGGGACCGATCCTACAATGAGCAGTTCTTC
length: 15
size: -
J: TRBJ2-1
D: -
V: TRBV2

CDR3: CASSLGTQETQYF
DNA: TGTGCCAGCTCACTTGGGACCCAAGAGACCCAGTACTTC
length: 13
size: once
J: TRBJ2-5
D: -
V: TRBV18

CDR3: CASSLTGVPVGPGGANVLTF
DNA: TGCGCCAGCAGTCTAACCGGGGTGCCGGTGGGCCCGGGCGGGGCCAACGTCCTGACTTTC
length: 20
size: once
J: TRBJ2-6
D: -
V: TRBV5-1

CDR3: CASRPRTGANTEAFF
DNA: TGTGCCAGTAGGCCACGAACAGGGGCAAACACTGAAGCTTTCTTT
length: 15
size: few
J: TRBJ1-1
D: TRBD1
V: TRBV19

CDR3: CASSVGMGHSEAFF
DNA: TGTGCCAGCAGCGTAGGGATGGGACACAGTGAAGCTTTCTTT
length: 14
size: -
J: TRBJ1-1
D: -
V: TRBV9

CDR3: CAWRPDRVTEAFF
DNA: TGTGCCTGGAGGCCCGACAGGGTTACTGAAGCTTTCTTT
length: 13
size: -
J: TRBJ1-1
D: TRBD1
V: TRBV30

CDR3: CASSFRDYNSPLHF
DNA: TGTGCCAGCAGCTTCCGGGACTATAATTCACCCCTCCACTTT
length: 14
size: -
J: TRBJ1-6
D: -
V: TRBV7-9

CDR3: CASSLRQEGEQFF
DNA: TGTGCCAGTAGTTTGAGACAGGAGGGTGAGCAGTTCTTC
length: 13
size: -
J: TRBJ2-1
D: -
V: TRBV19

CDR3: CASRRDLDSGNTIYF
DNA: TGTGCCAGCAGAAGGGACTTAGACTCTGGAAACACCATATATTTT
length: 15
size: -
J: TRBJ1-3
D: -
V: TRBV6-5

CDR3: CASGSGNTIYF
DNA: TGTGCCAGCGGCTCTGGAAACACCATATATTTT
length: 11
size: -
J: TRBJ1-3
D: -
V: TRBV12-3/TRBV12-4

CDR3: CASSDLRQASSYEQYF
DNA: TGCGCCAGCAGTGACCTCCGACAGGCCAGCTCCTACGAGCAGTACTTC
length: 16
size: -
J: TRBJ2-7
D: -
V: TRBV10-1

CDR3: CASSLWQGNNEQFF
DNA: TGTGCCAGTAGTTTGTGGCAGGGAAACAATGAGCAGTTCTTC
length: 14
size: -
J: TRBJ2-1
D: -
V: TRBV19

CDR3: CASARGMGTGELFF
DNA: TGTGCCAGCGCCAGGGGCATGGGCACCGGGGAGCTGTTTTTT
length: 14
size: -
J: TRBJ2-2
D: -
V: TRBV2

CDR3: CASRDLGQGGEKLFF
DNA: TGTGCCAGCAGAGACCTCGGACAGGGAGGTGAAAAACTGTTTTTT
length: 15
size: -
J: TRBJ1-4
D: TRBD1
V: TRBV6-5

CDR3: CASSLADRSQETQYF
DNA: TGCGCCAGCAGCTTGGCGGACCGTTCACAAGAGACCCAGTACTTC
length: 15
size: -
J: TRBJ2-5
D: -
V: TRBV5-1

CDR3: CASSPPREGEQFF
DNA: TGTGCCAGCAGTCCCCCCCGGGAAGGTGAGCAGTTCTTC
length: 13
size: -
J: TRBJ2-1
D: -
V: TRBV27

CDR3: CASSLGDRGYGYTF
DNA: TGTGCCAGCAGTTTGGGAGACAGGGGCTATGGCTACACCTTC
length: 14
size: -
J: TRBJ1-2
D: TRBD1
V: TRBV27

CDR3: CASSPPRLSDTQYF
DNA: TGTGCCAGTAGTCCCCCCCGACTCTCAGATACGCAGTATTTT
length: 14
size: -
J: TRBJ2-3
D: -
V: TRBV19

CDR3: CASALGQGNTGELFF
DNA: TGTGCTAGTGCCTTGGGGCAGGGTAACACCGGGGAGCTGTTTTTT
length: 15
size: -
J: TRBJ2-2
D: -
V: TRBV12-5

CDR3: CASGTNYGYTF
DNA: TGCGCCAGCGGGACAAACTATGGCTACACCTTC
length: 11
size: few
J: TRBJ1-2
D: -
V: TRBV5-1

CDR3: CASSYSWGSNTYEQFF
DNA: TGTGCCAGCAGTTACTCGTGGGGCTCCAATACGTATGAGCAGTTCTTC
length: 16
size: -
J: TRBJ2-1
D: -
V: TRBV6-5

CDR3: CASSFLTSSYNEQFF
DNA: TGTGCCAGCAGCTTCCTAACTAGCTCCTACAATGAGCAGTTCTTC
length: 15
size: once
J: TRBJ2-1
D: -
V: TRBV7-9

CDR3: CASSVGQAYEQYF
DNA: TGCGCCAGCAGTGTGGGACAGGCCTACGAGCAGTACTTC
length: 13
size: -
J: TRBJ2-7
D: TRBD1
V: TRBV10-2

CDR3: CASSQGLVETQYF
DNA: TGTGCCAGCAGTCAGGGACTAGTTGAGACCCAGTACTTC
length: 13
size: -
J: TRBJ2-5
D: TRBD2
V: TRBV27

CDR3: CASSSPAAGGINARTDTQYF
DNA: TGTGCCAGCAGTTCCCCTGCAGCGGGGGGTATCAATGCCCGCACAGATACGCAGTATTTT
length: 20
size: -
J: TRBJ2-3
D: TRBD2
V: TRBV28

CDR3: CASSLEQGVGNTIYF
DNA: TGTGCCAGCAGCTTGGAACAGGGAGTCGGAAACACCATATATTTT
length: 15
size: -
J: TRBJ1-3
D: -
V: TRBV7-9

CDR3: CASSPRDVNEKLFF
DNA: TGTGCCAGCAGTCCTCGGGACGTAAATGAAAAACTGTTTTTT
length: 14
size: -
J: TRBJ1-4
D: -
V: TRBV27